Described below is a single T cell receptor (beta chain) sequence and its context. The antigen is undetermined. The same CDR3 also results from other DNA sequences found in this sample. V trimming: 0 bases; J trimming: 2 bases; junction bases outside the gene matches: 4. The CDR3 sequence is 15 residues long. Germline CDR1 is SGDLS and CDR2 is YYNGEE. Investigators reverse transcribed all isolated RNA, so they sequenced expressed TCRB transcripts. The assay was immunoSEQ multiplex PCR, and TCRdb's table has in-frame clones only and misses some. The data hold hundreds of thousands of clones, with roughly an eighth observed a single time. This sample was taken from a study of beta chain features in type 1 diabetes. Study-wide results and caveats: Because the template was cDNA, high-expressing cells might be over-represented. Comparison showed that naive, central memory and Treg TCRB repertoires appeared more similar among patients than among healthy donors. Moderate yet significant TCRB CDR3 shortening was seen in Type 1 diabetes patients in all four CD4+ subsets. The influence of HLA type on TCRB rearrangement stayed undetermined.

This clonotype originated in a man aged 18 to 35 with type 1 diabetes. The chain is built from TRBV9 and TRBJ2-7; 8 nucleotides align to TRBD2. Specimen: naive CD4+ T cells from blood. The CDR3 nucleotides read TGTGCCAGCAGCGTAGGACTAGCGTCTACCTACGAGCAGTACTTC. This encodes CASSVGLASTYEQYF.